What follows are 21 T cell receptor beta chains derived from one specimen sequenced in a study of beta chain features in type 1 diabetes. The authors reverse transcribed all of the isolated RNA, so sequencing captured expressed TCRB transcripts. Only in-frame clones appear in the TCRdb table, and some are missing; sequencing was by immunoSEQ multiplex PCR. The repertoire has over 40,000 clones, roughly 49% of them found once; the top ten carry around 2.1%. Input material: Tregs from blood. The receptors stem from a woman between 18 and 29 years old in good health.

V gene TRBV27 combines with J gene TRBJ2-1; tentatively, D is TRBD1 (5 bases). Germline lookup yields CDR1 MNHEY and CDR2 SMNVEV (reference sequence). Trimming took off 3 bases at V and 3 bases at J, with 12 bases between the two ends. The CDR3 sequence is 15 residues long. CDR3 sequence: CASSFMTEYYNEQFF. DNA for the CDR3: TGTGCCAGCAGTTTCATGACAGAATACTACAATGAGCAGTTCTTC.

This clone was detected only a few times. The rearrangement links TRBV18 to TRBJ2-1; 8 bases map to TRBD2. Germline V lookup: CDR1 KGHSH, CDR2 LQKENI. With 2 bases clipped from V and 7 bases from J, the junction kept 13 bases outside the gene matches. CDR3 size: 17 residues. CDR3: CASSPSRAGDRMNEQFF. CDR3 bases: TGTGCCAGCTCACCATCCAGAGCGGGAGATAGAATGAATGAGCAGTTCTTC.

This clone has a handful of counts. The rearrangement uses TRBV6-1 and TRBJ2-7, with 7 bases aligning to TRBD1. The V gene end was trimmed by 9 bases and the J gene end by 2 bases; junction bases not matched to a gene: 10. Germline lookup yields CDR1 MNHNS and CDR2 SASEGT. The CDR3 covers 14 residues. The CDR3 loop reads CASPPGTAPYEQYF. CDR3 nucleotide sequence: TGTGCCAGTCCCCCCGGGACAGCCCCCTACGAGCAGTACTTC.

The DNA for the CDR3 is TGTGCCAGCAGCTTAGCCGACAGGCGAGGCCAGCCCCAGCATTTT. Protein sequence: CASSLADRRGQPQHF. V gene TRBV7-2 combines with J gene TRBJ1-5, with D possibly being TRBD1 (6 bases). Trimming took 0 bases from V and 7 from J, leaving 13 bases between them. Germline-derived CDR1 and CDR2 are SGHTA and FQGNSA. This CDR3 is 15 amino acids long.

This clone has just a few counts. The chain is built from TRBV11-2 and TRBJ1-3; unclear D gene. Germline CDR1 is SGHAT and CDR2 is FQNNGV. V was shortened by 2 bases and J by 0 bases, with 11 bases between the two germline ends. This CDR3 contains 16 residues. The CDR3 DNA reads as TGTGCCAGCAGCTTACTCAGGTCTATCTCTGGAAACACCATATATTTT. Protein product: CASSLLRSISGNTIYF.

J is TRBJ1-4 and V is TRBV6-5; D perhaps matches TRBD1 (6 bases). Trimming removed 2 bases from V and 4 bases from J, with 11 bases in between. Germline CDR1 MNHEY, CDR2 SVGAGI. The CDR3 length is 15 residues. CDR3 residues: CASSYRTAYNEKLFF. CDR3 nucleotides: TGTGCCAGCAGTTACAGGACAGCCTATAATGAAAAACTGTTTTTT.

V usage is TRBV7-9 and J usage is TRBJ2-7, with 11 positions matching TRBD1. The trim removed 1 base at V and 7 bases at J, leaving 12 bases unmatched. The length of the CDR3 is 17 residues. CDR1 and CDR2 from the germline V gene are SEHNR and FQNEAQ (reference sequence). The CDR3 nucleotides read TGTGCCAGCAGCTTAGGGTTGTCGGACAGGGGGCTCCGGGAGCAGTACTTC. Its protein product is CASSLGLSDRGLREQYF.

This chain links TRBV7-9 with TRBJ2-5; TRBD2 is a possible D gene (6 bases). With 5 bases removed from V and 9 bases from J, the gap between germline ends came to 16 bases. The CDR3 consists of 13 residues. Germline V gene lookup returns CDR1 SEHNR and CDR2 FQNEAQ (reference sequence). The CDR3 reads CASSLHAGGAQYF. The CDR3 bases are TGTGCCAGCAGCCTCCATGCCGGCGGGGCCCAGTACTTC.

This chain links TRBV7-3 with TRBJ2-1; D is possibly TRBD2 (7 bases). CDR3 length: 16 amino acids. Germline values: CDR1 SGHTA, CDR2 FQGTGA. V was trimmed by 3 bases and J by 4 bases, leaving 16 bases between them. DNA for the CDR3: TGTGCCAGCAGCTTCCCTGGGGGGGGCGCGTACAATGAGCAGTTCTTC. Amino acid sequence: CASSFPGGGAYNEQFF.

The CDR3 DNA sequence: TGTGCCAGCAGTTCCCAACGGACTAGCAGCTACGAGCAGTACTTC. This sequence encodes CASSSQRTSSYEQYF. The chain uses TRBV28 and TRBJ2-7; 8 bases agree with TRBD2. V lost 4 bases to trimming and J lost 3 bases; unmatched junction nucleotides: 8. The CDR3 has 15 amino acids. CDR1 MDHEN and CDR2 SYDVKM come from the germline V gene.

The chain carries TRBV10-2 and TRBJ1-5; 7 positions agree with TRBD1. This CDR3 is built from 13 residues. CDR1 WSHSY and CDR2 SAAADI come from the germline V gene. J gave up 6 bases and V 5 bases, and 4 bases lay outside the gene matches. This CDR3 is CASSYTGAQPQHF. CDR3 bases: TGCGCCAGCAGTTACACAGGGGCTCAGCCCCAGCATTTT.

The V gene is TRBV5-4, the J gene TRBJ2-1; no firm D call. V lost 0 bases and J 13 bases, leaving 11 bases between the germline ends. The germline V gene has CDR1 SGHNT and CDR2 YYREEE (reference sequence). The CDR3 extends over 12 amino acids. CDR3 sequence (DNA): TGTGCCAGCAGCTTGGGAGGTCAGCCCCAGTTCTTC. This codes for CASSLGGQPQFF.

V and J are TRBV6-1 and TRBJ2-5; D may be TRBD2 (5 bases). V was trimmed by 1 base and J by 2 bases, leaving 11 bases between them. From germline, CDR1 is MNHNS and CDR2 SASEGT. The CDR3 loop spans 15 amino acids. The CDR3 spells CASSEGSGVQETQYF. The DNA of the CDR3 is TGTGCCAGCAGTGAAGGGTCCGGGGTACAAGAGACCCAGTACTTC.

The chain employs TRBV6-5 and TRBJ2-5; TRBD2 agrees at 9 bases. J was trimmed by 2 bases and V by 7 bases; bases with no gene match: 8. The germline CDR1 and CDR2 sequences are MNHEY and SVGAGI. The CDR3 covers 15 residues. CDR3 nucleotide sequence: TGTGCCAGCACCCCCGGACTAGCGAGGCAAGAGACCCAGTACTTC. Its translation is CASTPGLARQETQYF.

The CDR3 DNA reads TGCGCCAGCAGCTTGGCCTGGGACGGGGGATCTGAAGCTTTCTTT. It specifies CASSLAWDGGSEAFF. The rearrangement links TRBV5-1 to TRBJ1-1; maybe TRBD1 (5 bases). CDR1 and CDR2 from the germline V gene are SGHRS and YFSETQ. The CDR3 is 15 amino acids. V was pared by 0 bases and J by 6 bases, with 15 bases between.

The chain links TRBV7-3 to TRBJ2-2; TRBD1 might be the D (6 bases). CDR1 and CDR2 (germline): SGHTA, FQGTGA. V was clipped by 5 bases and J by 4 bases, with 17 bases between them. The CDR3 extends over 16 amino acids. CDR3 protein: CASSPFSGTTTGELFF. CDR3 coding DNA: TGTGCCAGCAGCCCCTTTTCCGGGACAACCACCGGGGAGCTGTTTTTT.

The rearrangement links TRBV29-1 to TRBJ2-5, with a tentative D call TRBD2 (6 bases). V lost 0 bases, J lost 5 bases, and 10 bases lay in between. The CDR3 is 13 amino acids. The V gene's germline CDR1 is SQVTM and CDR2 ANQGSEA. The CDR3 DNA reads as TGCAGCGTTGAAGACAGGAGGGTGGAGACCCAGTACTTC. Residues: CSVEDRRVETQYF.

This chain links TRBV28 with TRBJ2-5; possibly TRBD2 for D (7 bases). The V end lost 7 bases, the J end lost 5 bases, and 17 bases lay between the germline ends. This CDR3 contains 14 residues. Germline CDR1 reads MDHEN; CDR2 reads SYDVKM. The CDR3 reads CASIMAGAWETQYF. In DNA form, the CDR3 reads TGTGCCAGCATCATGGCGGGGGCCTGGGAGACCCAGTACTTC.

The V gene is TRBV9, the J gene TRBJ2-6; 7 nucleotides match TRBD2. J was trimmed by 0 bases and V by 3 bases; bases with no gene match: 27. Germline-derived CDR1 and CDR2 are SGDLS and YYNGEE. CDR3 size: 24 residues. The CDR3, as DNA: TGTGCCAGCAGCGAGTCAGCTTACAAGCTAGCGGTTTGGACCCCACTCTCTGGGGCCAACGTCCTGACTTTC. Its translation: CASSESAYKLAVWTPLSGANVLTF.

This clone was observed a few times. In DNA, the CDR3 is TGTGCCAGCAGTGAATACTTCGGGGACTATGGCTACACCTTC. It yields the protein CASSEYFGDYGYTF. The chain recombines TRBV25-1 with TRBJ1-2; D unclear. The CDR3 spans 14 residues. Germline loops: CDR1 MGHDK, CDR2 SYGVNS. The ends were cut back, 0 bases at V and 3 bases at J, with 8 bases in the middle.

The rearrangement joins TRBV7-9 to TRBJ2-3, with D unclear. The CDR3 totals 11 residues. Trimming stripped 5 bases from V and 11 bases from J, with 11 bases between. CDR1 is SEHNR and CDR2 is FQNEAQ in the germline V gene (reference sequence). This chain's CDR3 is CASSPGGGQYF. CDR3 DNA: TGTGCCAGCAGCCCCGGTGGCGGGCAGTATTTT.